This T cell receptor beta chain was profiled in a study of T cell responses to AZD1222 COVID-19 vaccine. TCRdb's table, derived via immunoSEQ multiplex PCR, lists solely in-frame clones and lacks some. The sample contains 95,000 to 100,000 clones, roughly 87% of which appear only once. Study conclusions and caveats: Spike-specific TCR breadth and depth were elevated following two AZD1222 doses.

Notes on this clone: Antigen specificity is unknown.

Material: peripheral blood, obtained on day 0 of AZD1222 vaccination. The sequence was collected from an adult in good health.

CDR3 sequence (DNA): TGTGCCAGCAGCGGGGGACAGGGGCTAGGAAACACCATATATTTT. This codes for CASSGGQGLGNTIYF. The chain links TRBV2 to TRBJ1-3, with TRBD1 identical over 10 bases. Germline lookup yields CDR1 SNHLY and CDR2 FYNNEI. The CDR3 runs 15 residues. The V segment lost 6 bases and the J segment 4 bases; nucleotides outside the gene matches: 6.